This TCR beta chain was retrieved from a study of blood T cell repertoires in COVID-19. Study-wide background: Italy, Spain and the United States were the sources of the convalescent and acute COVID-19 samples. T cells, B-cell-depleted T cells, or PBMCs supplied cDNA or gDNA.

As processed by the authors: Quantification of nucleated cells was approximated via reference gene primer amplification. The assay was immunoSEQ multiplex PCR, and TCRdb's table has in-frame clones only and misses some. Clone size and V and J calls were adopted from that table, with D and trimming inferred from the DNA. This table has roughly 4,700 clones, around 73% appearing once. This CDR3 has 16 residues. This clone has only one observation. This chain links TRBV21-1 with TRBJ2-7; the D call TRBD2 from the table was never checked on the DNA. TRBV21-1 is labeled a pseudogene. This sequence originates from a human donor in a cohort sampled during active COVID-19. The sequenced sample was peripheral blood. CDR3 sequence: CASTYPTSGGAYEQYF. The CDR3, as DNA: TGTGCCAGCACCTACCCCACTAGCGGGGGCGCCTACGAGCAGTACTTC.